These 5 T cell receptor beta chains originate from one sample sequenced in a study of T cell responses to AZD1222 COVID-19 vaccine (dated by TCRdb to 2020 to 2023). Reading the label with the study, this specimen's time point is: baseline before first vaccination. The library relied on the immunoSEQ multiplex PCR assay. Held by TCRdb, this immuneACCESS table contains in-frame sequences only and omits some clones. Under half of the omission traces to an unresolved V gene where checked; the cause of the rest is unknown. The sample contains some 120,000 clones, about 90% of them found a single time. The ten largest account for 1.5% to 1.9% of the sample. The sample was peripheral blood, taken on day 0 of AZD1222 vaccination. The origin of the receptors is an adult in good health.

The chain recombines TRBV5-6 with TRBJ1-1, with 7 bases lining up with TRBD1. V trimming: 4 bases; J trimming: 8 bases; junction bases outside the gene matches: 11. The length of the CDR3 is 14 residues. Germline V gene lookup returns CDR1 SGHDT and CDR2 YYEEEE. CDR3 in amino acids: CASSLGQSRHEAFF. The CDR3 nucleotides read TGTGCCAGCAGCCTGGGACAGTCCCGCCACGAAGCTTTCTTT.

The chain links TRBV4-3 to TRBJ1-4; no reliable D call. Trimming took off 0 bases at V and 3 bases at J, with 17 bases between the two ends. The V gene's germline CDR1 is LGHNA and CDR2 YSLEER. This CDR3 has 18 residues. CDR3 protein: CASSQDLFPRSANEKLFF. CDR3 nucleotides: TGCGCCAGCAGCCAAGATTTATTTCCCCGGAGCGCTAATGAAAAACTGTTTTTT.

This clone was counted once. This sequence joins TRBV28 and TRBJ2-7; 7 nucleotides align to TRBD1. V trimming: 3 bases; J trimming: 1 base; junction bases outside the gene matches: 6. CDR1 MDHEN and CDR2 SYDVKM come from the germline V gene. This CDR3 comprises 15 residues. The CDR3 bases are TGTGCCAGCAGTTTCGACAGGGTTGTTTCCTACGAGCAGTACTTC. Amino acid sequence: CASSFDRVVSYEQYF.

The J gene is TRBJ1-1, the V gene TRBV10-1; 7 bases agree with TRBD1. The CDR3 runs 14 residues. V shed 4 bases, J shed 6 bases, and the junction held 8 bases outside the gene matches. The germline V gene has CDR1 WNHNN and CDR2 SYGVQD (reference sequence). Written as DNA, the CDR3 is TGCGCCAGCAGTGGGGGACAGAGGGGTTCTGAAGCTTTCTTT. Translated: CASSGGQRGSEAFF.

This rearrangement joins TRBV19 to TRBJ1-1; D ambiguous. The CDR3 has 13 residues. Germline V gene data show CDR1 as LNHDA and CDR2 as SQIVND (reference sequence). Trimming took off 3 bases at V and 3 bases at J, with 8 bases between the two ends. The CDR3 region is CASSMREYTEAFF. The CDR3 DNA follows: TGTGCCAGTAGTATGCGGGAATACACTGAAGCTTTCTTT.